The 2 T cell receptor beta chains in this list originate from one sample, sequenced in a study of long-term antiretroviral therapy in people with HIV (dated by TCRdb to 2021 to 2024). Sequencing of the TRB variable region was done with the immunoSEQ hsTCRB v3.0 assay at survey level resolution. Sourced from immuneACCESS, this table was stored by TCRdb with only in-frame sequences that have V and J called. A share of the clones is absent; for the studies checked, an unresolved V gene accounts for under half, and the remainder has no known explanation. The sample table shows some 20,000 clones, and approximately 83% are seen once. Approximately 10% of the sample comes from the top ten. The source was unsorted PBMCs, collected 0.5 years before starting antiretroviral therapy. Every receptor here comes from a man aged 18 to 35 with HIV.

The J gene is TRBJ2-7, the V gene TRBV6-5; D is undetermined. Germline V CDR1 and CDR2: MNHEY, SVGAGI. V was trimmed by 1 base and J by 0 bases, leaving 7 bases between them. The CDR3 consists of 14 residues. The CDR3 protein is CASSYYPGSYEQYF. CDR3 nucleotide sequence: TGTGCCAGCAGTTACTACCCGGGCTCCTACGAGCAGTACTTC.

J is TRBJ2-7 and V is TRBV6-6, with D hard to call. The V gene's germline CDR1 is MNHNY and CDR2 SVGAGI (reference sequence). There are 13 residues in the CDR3. V was clipped by 2 bases and J by 1 base, with 6 bases between them. The CDR3 region has the DNA TGTGCCAGCAGTTACGACTGGTCCTACGAGCAGTACTTC. Translated: CASSYDWSYEQYF.